The rows below give T cell receptor beta chains drawn from one sample of a study of vaccination and CD4 T cells after COVID-19. One entry per CDR3 protein results from TCRdb running MiXCR on the PCR reads. The sample shows 8,500 to 10,000 distinct CDR3 sequences, about half of them seen only once. No cognate antigen is known for these TCRs. Source material: CD4+ T cells from blood, cultured in vitro. Every receptor here comes from a human donor who had recovered from COVID-19. CDR3s include the opening cysteine and the closing phenylalanine or tryptophan. The D gene is left open where the match is weak. Clone size appears in some rows only: once, few, many, or a class for an expanded clone.

TRBJ2-1,TRBV29-1,-,-,TGCAGCGTTGAAGCCGGAAGGGACAATGAGCAGTTCTTC,CSVEAGRDNEQFF
TRBJ1-3,TRBV19,-,-,TGTGCCAGTACCCCCGTTCTCCTTGGAAACACCATATATTTT,CASTPVLLGNTIYF
TRBJ1-1,TRBV7-9,TRBD1,-,TGTGCCAGCAGCTCACCAACCTCAACAGGACAGGGGGCCCGAACTGGGTTCGAAGCTTTCTTT,CASSSPTSTGQGARTGFEAFF
TRBJ1-2,TRBV24-1,-,few,TGTGCCCCCATCGGGGTGGACTATGGCTACACCTTC,CAPIGVDYGYTF
TRBJ2-3,TRBV6-2/TRBV6-3,-,few,TGTGCCAGCAGTTCGGGCAGGGTGTATCCAGATACGCAGTATTTT,CASSSGRVYPDTQYF
TRBJ1-6,TRBV19,-,once,TGTGCCAGTCTCGGACCGGGGGGCTCACCCCTCCACTTT,CASLGPGGSPLHF
TRBJ2-7,TRBV28,TRBD2,-,TGTGCCAGCAGAAATAGCGGGAGCCTAGGAGAGCAGTACTTC,CASRNSGSLGEQYF
TRBJ1-2,TRBV27,-,few,TGTGCCAGCAGTTTAACAGTCGGACAGAACTATGGCTACACCTTC,CASSLTVGQNYGYTF
TRBJ2-5,TRBV24-1,TRBD1,few,TGTGCCACCAGTGACTGGGACAGGGGGATTTCGGAGACCCAGTACTTC,CATSDWDRGISETQYF
TRBJ2-7,TRBV7-2,-,-,TGTGCCAGCAGCTTATGGATCCAGTACGAGCAGTACTTC,CASSLWIQYEQYF
TRBJ1-1,TRBV20-1,-,-,TGCAGTGACGGGGGCGGCCTAAGAGAAGCTTTCTTT,CSDGGGLREAFF
TRBJ1-3,TRBV6-5,-,-,TGTGCCAGCAGTTACGGCTCGCAGGGATCCGGAAACACCATATATTTT,CASSYGSQGSGNTIYF
TRBJ1-2,TRBV7-2,TRBD1,few,TGTGCCAGCAGCTTAGGAGGGACAGGAAAATCCTATGGCTACACCTTC,CASSLGGTGKSYGYTF
TRBJ1-2,TRBV20-1,-,few,TGCAGTGCTAGAGAACGGGGGCTAGGCTACACCTTC,CSARERGLGYTF
TRBJ1-2,TRBV10-1,-,-,TGCGCCAGCAGTGAGTCGAACAGTAACTATGGCTACACCTTC,CASSESNSNYGYTF
TRBJ2-3,TRBV5-1,-,-,TGCGCCAGCAGCTTGGACGGACAAGGCCCAGATACGCAGTATTTT,CASSLDGQGPDTQYF
TRBJ2-5,TRBV7-8,TRBD2,once,TGTGCCAGCAGCTTAGGCCTAGGGACTAAAGAGACCCAGTACTTC,CASSLGLGTKETQYF
TRBJ2-6,TRBV10-3,-,-,TGTGCCATCAGTGATTCTGGGGCCAACGTCCTGACTTTC,CAISDSGANVLTF
TRBJ1-2,TRBV7-9,TRBD1,-,TGTGCCAGCAGCTCTACAGGGGGCCTCTATGGCTACACCTTC,CASSSTGGLYGYTF
TRBJ1-4,TRBV20-1,-,-,TGCAGTGCGACCGGCGACGGTGAAAAACTGTTTTTT,CSATGDGEKLFF
TRBJ2-3,TRBV20-1,TRBD2,-,TGCAGTGCGTCACCCCAGCCGACTAGCGTAGATACGCAGTATTTT,CSASPQPTSVDTQYF
TRBJ1-4,TRBV7-9,-,-,TGTGCCAGCAGCCCCGGACGGGGCCCAATGGGGGTAGCTAATGAAAAACTGTTTTTT,CASSPGRGPMGVANEKLFF
TRBJ2-7,TRBV11-2,-,few,TGTGCCAGCAGCTTAGTCGGCTACGAGCAGTACTTC,CASSLVGYEQYF
TRBJ2-2,TRBV12-3/TRBV12-4,-,-,TGTGCCAGCAGTTTACTGGCTGGCGGGGAGCTGTTTTTT,CASSLLAGGELFF
TRBJ2-3,TRBV20-1,-,-,TGCAGTGCGGGGGGAGGAACTAGCACAGATACGCAGTATTTT,CSAGGGTSTDTQYF
TRBJ1-2,TRBV12-3/TRBV12-4,TRBD1,few,TGTGCCAGCAGTTCCGGGACAGGGGGCTTCTATGGCTACACCTTC,CASSSGTGGFYGYTF
TRBJ1-1,TRBV6-5,TRBD1,few,TGTGCCAGCAGTTGGGACGACAGGGGTAACACTGAAGCTTTCTTT,CASSWDDRGNTEAFF
TRBJ1-2,TRBV19,-,-,TGTGCCAGTAGTATTTACAGGAATTATGGCTACACCTTC,CASSIYRNYGYTF
TRBJ2-5,TRBV7-2,TRBD2,-,TGTGCCAGCAGCTTGACCCGGGGGGGAGAGACCCAGTACTTC,CASSLTRGGETQYF
TRBJ2-3,TRBV19,TRBD1,few,TGTGCCAGTCTAGACAGGGGGCGCCCAGATACGCAGTATTTT,CASLDRGRPDTQYF
TRBJ2-2,TRBV7-2,TRBD2,-,TGTGCCAGCAGCAAGACTAGCGGGAACACCGGGGAGCTGTTTTTT,CASSKTSGNTGELFF
TRBJ1-6,TRBV12-3/TRBV12-4,-,-,TGTGCCAGCAGTTTAGCTGGGGGCAGGCCCAATCTCCACTTT,CASSLAGGRPNLHF
TRBJ2-3,TRBV2,TRBD2,-,TGTGCCAGCATCTTACAGACTAGCGGGAGCACAGATACGCAGTATTTT,CASILQTSGSTDTQYF
TRBJ1-1,TRBV2,-,few,TGTGCCAGCAGGGCCCAGGGAGCAGTAAACACTGAAGCTTTCTTT,CASRAQGAVNTEAFF
TRBJ1-5,TRBV28,-,-,TGTGCCAGCAATCAGGAATATCAGCCCCAGCATTTT,CASNQEYQPQHF
TRBJ2-3,TRBV7-3,-,-,TGTGCCAGCAGCTTAATTGGGGACCTGCTGGGAGATACGCAGTATTTT,CASSLIGDLLGDTQYF
TRBJ2-5,TRBV20-1,-,-,TGCAGTGCGAAAGACAGTTCGGGGACCCAGTACTTC,CSAKDSSGTQYF
TRBJ1-5,TRBV5-1,-,-,TGCGCCAGCAGCCTGCGTGGAAATCAGCCCCAGCATTTT,CASSLRGNQPQHF
TRBJ1-3,TRBV6-5,TRBD1,-,TGTGCCAGCAGTTCAACCCGACAGGGGGCGCGGAACACCATATATTTT,CASSSTRQGARNTIYF
TRBJ2-5,TRBV20-1,-,few,TGCAGTGCTAGGTCCAGCGCAGAGACCCAGTACTTC,CSARSSAETQYF
TRBJ1-1,TRBV12-5,-,few,TGTGCTAGTGGGCTGGGTAAGAACACTGAAGCTTTCTTT,CASGLGKNTEAFF
TRBJ2-7,TRBV7-2,-,-,TGTGCCAGCAGCTTAGCGTGGGGGACCGAGCAGTACTTC,CASSLAWGTEQYF
TRBJ2-1,TRBV6-2/TRBV6-3,TRBD2,-,TGTGCCAGCACCCCCTCCGGGGGGGTTTCCAATGAGCAGTTCTTC,CASTPSGGVSNEQFF
TRBJ2-7,TRBV5-1,-,-,TGCGCCAGCAGCCCCGAGGGGGGGAAGTACGAGCAGTACTTC,CASSPEGGKYEQYF
TRBJ1-2,TRBV11-3,-,few,TGTGCCAGCAGCTTCGGGGGGGGGAGCTATGGCTACACCTTC,CASSFGGGSYGYTF
TRBJ1-2,TRBV27,-,-,TGTGCCAGCAGTCCCAAGGGGGTGGGCTATGGCTACACCTTC,CASSPKGVGYGYTF
TRBJ1-1,TRBV20-1,-,-,TGCAGTGCTAGAAAACCCGGGACCCACACTGAAGCTTTCTTT,CSARKPGTHTEAFF
TRBJ1-5,TRBV6-2/TRBV6-3,-,once,TGTGCCAGCAGGGAACCGGGACGGGGGGTCAATCAGCCCCAGCATTTT,CASREPGRGVNQPQHF
TRBJ1-1,TRBV20-1,TRBD1,few,TGCAGTGCAGGGACAGTCAGGGACACTGAAGCTTTCTTT,CSAGTVRDTEAFF